What follows is one TCR beta chain and its context. Antigen unknown. TCRdb's table, derived via immunoSEQ multiplex PCR, lists solely in-frame clones and lacks some. This table holds under 200,000 clones, 75% to 95% found once. Germline CDR1 and CDR2: PRHDT and FYEKMQ (reference sequence). This CDR3 region has 13 residues. V lost 8 bases, J lost 0 bases, and 10 bases lay in between. This specimen comes from a study of cytomegalovirus exposure and HLA in healthy donors. Study details: The approximately 120 validation repertoires, a later analysis reported, used the same platform as the 600 to 850 repertoires from the first cohort.

Study-wide results and caveats: Subsequent analysis of the approximately 110 validation repertoires found a tendency for first-cohort TCR clusters to co-occur. There were a few CMV-associated chains whose specificity for CMV antigens was confirmed in vitro. Most observed TCR sequences were rare, whereas some public TCRs were detected in many donors.

This sequence joins TRBV13 and TRBJ1-1, with D perhaps matching TRBD1 (6 bases). The TCR originated in a young woman in good health and CMV-seropositive. Sequenced sample: PBMCs. DNA for the CDR3: TGTGCCAGCGCCTCAGGGGTGAACACTGAAGCTTTCTTT. Its translation is CASASGVNTEAFF. The full variable domain, in which reference TRBV13 and TRBJ1-1 provide the parts outside the CDR3, is AAGVIQSPRHLIKEKRETATLKCYPIPRHDTVYWYQQGPGQDPQFLISFYEKMQSDKGSIPDRFSAQQFSDYHSELNMSSLELGDSALYFCASASGVNTEAFFGQGTRLTVV.